Listed here are 22 T cell receptor beta chains from one sample, sequenced in a study of blood T cell repertoires in COVID-19. TCRdb's copy holds only in-frame clones and misses some; the assay was immunoSEQ multiplex PCR. The table shows more than 300,000 clones, with more than 70% occurring only once. Input material: peripheral blood. All receptors come from a woman aged 25 to 45 with COVID-19, enrolled during active disease.

V is TRBV30 and J is TRBJ2-5, with TRBD1 matching over 7 bases. This CDR3 contains 13 residues. With V trimmed by 5 bases and J by 1 base, 4 bases remained unmatched. Germline CDR1 reads GTSNPN; CDR2 reads SVGIG (reference sequence). CDR3 protein: CAWGGTAQETQYF. The CDR3 nucleotides read TGTGCCTGGGGTGGGACAGCCCAAGAGACCCAGTACTTC.

V usage is TRBV7-6 and J usage is TRBJ2-5; 7 bases agree with TRBD2. This CDR3 comprises 16 residues. V dropped 4 bases and J dropped 2; count of bases not matched to a gene: 10. Germline loops: CDR1 SGHVS, CDR2 FNYEAQ. CDR3 in amino acids: CASSSRGGGPQETQYF. CDR3 bases: TGTGCCAGCAGCTCGAGGGGCGGGGGTCCTCAAGAGACCCAGTACTTC.

V gene TRBV2 combines with J gene TRBJ2-5; possible D gene TRBD2, 5 bases. Trimming took 4 bases from V and 5 from J, leaving 11 bases between them. The CDR3 spans 13 residues. In germline, CDR1 is SNHLY, CDR2 FYNNEI. The CDR3 loop reads CASSVGVIETQYF. The CDR3 DNA follows: TGTGCCAGCAGTGTCGGGGTTATTGAGACCCAGTACTTC.

V is TRBV5-8 and J is TRBJ1-2; a weak D match, TRBD1 (5 bases). Germline assignment: CDR1 SGHTS and CDR2 YDEGEE. The CDR3 has 13 amino acids. V gave up 3 bases and J gave up 4 bases, with 10 bases separating them. CDR3 sequence reads: CASSSTDSYGYTF. The CDR3 DNA reads TGTGCCAGCAGCTCCACCGACAGCTATGGCTACACCTTC.

The rearrangement joins TRBV28 to TRBJ1-2; unclear D gene. Germline lookup yields CDR1 MDHEN and CDR2 SYDVKM. This CDR3 is built from 13 residues. The V end was cut by 3 bases, the J end by 4 bases, with 9 bases between. CDR3 amino acids: CASSLPFGYGYTF. The CDR3, as DNA: TGTGCCAGCAGTTTGCCCTTCGGCTATGGCTACACCTTC.

The V and J genes are TRBV5-6 and TRBJ2-7; D possibly corresponds to TRBD1 (5 bases). Germline V gives CDR1 SGHDT, CDR2 YYEEEE. With 0 bases removed from V and 6 bases from J, the gap between germline ends came to 10 bases. The CDR3 sequence is 13 residues long. Written as DNA, the CDR3 is TGTGCCAGCAGCTTGGCCCCTCAGGGCGAGCAGTACTTC. Protein product: CASSLAPQGEQYF.

The chain recombines TRBV9 with TRBJ1-2; possible D gene TRBD1, 5 bases. This CDR3 has 15 amino acids. Germline lookup yields CDR1 SGDLS and CDR2 YYNGEE. The germline V and J ends were trimmed by 3 bases and 2 bases, with 14 bases remaining between them. The CDR3 region is CASSGGHHGNYGYTF. CDR3 DNA: TGTGCCAGCAGCGGCGGACATCACGGCAACTATGGCTACACCTTC.

The sample holds a few counts of this clone. The rearrangement joins TRBV7-2 to TRBJ1-1, with TRBD1 identical over 8 bases. Trimming removed 5 bases from V and 5 bases from J; junction bases left unmatched: 7. Germline CDR1 reads SGHTA; CDR2 reads FQGNSA. The CDR3 has 14 amino acids. In DNA form, the CDR3 reads TGTGCCAGCAGCCCACAGGGGGGATTTACTGAAGCTTTCTTT. This encodes CASSPQGGFTEAFF.

This chain connects TRBV13 to TRBJ1-1; the D is unclear. Trimming shortened V by 5 bases and J by 6 bases, and 16 bases separated the two germline ends. Germline-derived CDR1 and CDR2 are PRHDT and FYEKMQ (reference sequence). CDR3 length: 14 amino acids. CDR3 coding DNA: TGTGCCAGCAGCCAGATTGCGGGTGGGCCTGAAGCTTTCTTT. Residues: CASSQIAGGPEAFF.

For this clone: The same CDR3 is also encoded by other DNA sequences in this sample. This chain joins TRBV5-1 and TRBJ1-2; D not resolved. The CDR3 sequence is 11 residues long. Germline CDR1 is SGHRS and CDR2 is YFSETQ. Deletions cut 0 bases from V and 8 bases from J, with 5 bases between. DNA of the CDR3: TGCGCCAGCAGCTTGGCCGGGGGCTACACCTTC. Its protein is CASSLAGGYTF.

The rearrangement links TRBV12-3 or TRBV12-4 to TRBJ1-2; TRBD1 might be the D (5 bases). The CDR3 has 13 residues. V lost 7 bases and J 4 bases, leaving 13 bases between the germline ends. DNA for the CDR3: TGTGCCAGCACCGCGACAGAATCCTATGGCTACACCTTC. Translated: CASTATESYGYTF.

The gene calls are TRBV5-1 and TRBJ1-3; 7 nucleotides agree with TRBD1. Looked up from germline, CDR1 is SGHRS and CDR2 is YFSETQ. CDR3 length: 15 residues. Trimming at V came to 4 bases and at J to 7 bases, leaving 11 bases not matched to a gene. DNA of the CDR3: TGCGCCAGCAGCAACAGACAGGGACTGAGTAACACCATATATTTT. This sequence encodes CASSNRQGLSNTIYF.

V gene TRBV12-3 or TRBV12-4 combines with J gene TRBJ1-1, with a tentative D call TRBD1 (5 bases). Trimming shortened V by 7 bases and J by 7 bases, and 13 bases separated the two germline ends. This CDR3 spans 12 amino acids. The DNA of the CDR3 is TGTGCCAGCACCCAGGGTGGCGGTGAAGCTTTCTTT. Translation: CASTQGGGEAFF.

As to this clone: The junction departs from germline at one end; a sequencing error may be responsible. The DNA of the CDR3 is TGTGCCAGCTCGCCACGTTCAGGGGTGGGTGAGCAGTTCTTC. Protein: CASSPRSGVGEQFF. The chain joins TRBV18 to TRBJ2-1, with a possible D match to TRBD1 (6 bases). This CDR3 is 14 amino acids long. Germline lookup yields CDR1 KGHSH and CDR2 LQKENI.

The chain combines TRBV6-5 with TRBJ1-2, with unresolved D. The CDR3 spans 11 residues. Germline V gene sequence: CDR1 MNHEY, CDR2 SVGAGI. Trimming stripped 6 bases from V and 5 bases from J, with 7 bases between. CDR3 in DNA: TGTGCCAGCAGCCTCCTTTATGGCTACACCTTC. It encodes CASSLLYGYTF.

This sequence joins TRBV6-1 and TRBJ1-5, with D unclear. The CDR3 consists of 12 residues. Germline V gives CDR1 MNHNS, CDR2 SASEGT. The V and J ends lost 3 bases and 4 bases respectively, with 4 bases between them. The CDR3 loop is CASSDPNQPQHF. CDR3 nucleotide sequence: TGTGCCAGCAGTGACCCGAATCAGCCCCAGCATTTT.

A word on this clone: A much larger clone sits a single nucleotide away, making a read error possible. The chain joins TRBV5-6 to TRBJ1-1, with a possible D match to TRBD1 (6 bases). Trimming removed 2 bases from V and 1 base from J, with 9 bases in between. Germline V gene data show CDR1 as SGHDT and CDR2 as YYEEEE. The CDR3 loop spans 14 amino acids. The CDR3 region is CASSLQGANTEAFF. CDR3 coding DNA: TGTGCCAGCAGCTTACAGGGTGCGAACACTGAAGCTTTCTTT. Filled out from reference TRBV5-6 and TRBJ1-1, the complete variable domain reads DAGVTQSPTHLIKTRGQQVTLRCSPKSGHDTVSWYQQALGQGPQFIFQYYEEEERQRGNFPDRFSGHQFPNYSSELNVNALLLGDSALYLCASSLQGANTEAFFGQGTRLTVV.

The chain is built from TRBV10-2 and TRBJ1-2; D ambiguous. The CDR3 is made up of 14 amino acids. Germline CDR1 is WSHSY and CDR2 is SAAADI. V was shortened by 4 bases and J by 1 base, with 10 bases between the two germline ends. As DNA, the CDR3 is TGCGCCAGCAGTGTTTTGTCTCTTAACTATGGCTACACCTTC. Amino acids: CASSVLSLNYGYTF.

J is TRBJ2-7 and V is TRBV13; 9 bases map to TRBD1. This CDR3 contains 15 residues. V was pared by 5 bases and J by 4 bases, with 9 bases of the junction left unmatched. CDR1 and CDR2 from the germline V gene are PRHDT and FYEKMQ (reference sequence). The CDR3 spells CASSPSGTGRYEQYF. The CDR3 DNA is TGTGCCAGCAGCCCCTCCGGGACAGGGAGATACGAGCAGTACTTC.

V usage is TRBV3-1 (or the pseudogene TRBV3-2) and J usage is TRBJ2-5; D remains ambiguous. Germline loops: CDR1 LGHDT, CDR2 YNNKEL (reference sequence). V lost 0 bases, J lost 5 bases, and 4 bases lay in between. This CDR3 region has 12 residues. CDR3 bases: TGTGCCAGCAGCCAAGACGGGGAGACCCAGTACTTC. This translates into CASSQDGETQYF.

The gene calls are TRBV2 and TRBJ2-2; D is undetermined. Trimming cost V 6 bases and J 3 bases, with 14 bases left between them. Germline loops: CDR1 SNHLY, CDR2 FYNNEI. The CDR3 length is 15 residues. The CDR3: CASSRLYQYTGELFF. The CDR3, as DNA: TGTGCCAGCAGCAGACTTTACCAGTACACCGGGGAGCTGTTTTTT.

This chain connects TRBV19 to TRBJ1-5; 8 bases map to TRBD1. J was trimmed by 1 base and V by 6 bases; bases with no gene match: 2. The CDR3 length is 14 residues. The germline V gene has CDR1 LNHDA and CDR2 SQIVND (reference sequence). CDR3 protein: CASRYRGSNQPQHF. The CDR3 DNA follows: TGTGCCAGTAGGTACAGGGGGAGCAATCAGCCCCAGCATTTT.